This T cell receptor (beta chain) appears in the sequencing data of a study of blood T cell repertoires in COVID-19. CDR3 length: 14 amino acids. The V gene lost 0 bases and the J gene lost 8 bases, with 10 bases spanning the gap. From germline, CDR1 is MNHNS and CDR2 SASEGT. The authors' processing: Amplification of reference gene primers provided the estimated nucleated cell counts. Profiling relied on immunoSEQ multiplex PCR, and the TCRdb table lists in-frame clones only, not all of them. V, J and clone size derive from that table, while D and trimming were established from the DNA sequence. The profile shows about 120,000 clones, 84% of them singletons.

This chain joins TRBV6-1 and TRBJ1-4; D is unresolved. Sequencing was done on a sample of peripheral blood. The clonotype was recovered from a middle-aged woman with acute or convalescent COVID-19. The CDR3 is CASSEAGREEKLFF. CDR3 coding DNA: TGTGCCAGCAGTGAAGCAGGGAGGGAGGAAAAACTGTTTTTT.